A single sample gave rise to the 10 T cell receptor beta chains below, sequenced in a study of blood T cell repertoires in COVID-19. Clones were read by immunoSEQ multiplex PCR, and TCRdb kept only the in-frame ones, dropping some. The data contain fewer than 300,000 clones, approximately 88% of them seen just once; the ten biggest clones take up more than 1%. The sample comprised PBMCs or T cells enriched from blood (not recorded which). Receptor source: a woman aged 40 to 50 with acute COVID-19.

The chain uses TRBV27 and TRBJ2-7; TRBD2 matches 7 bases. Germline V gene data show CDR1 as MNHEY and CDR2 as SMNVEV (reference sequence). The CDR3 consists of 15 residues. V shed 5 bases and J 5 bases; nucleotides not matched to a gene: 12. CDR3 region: CASSLKGGPYNEQYV. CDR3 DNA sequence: TGTGCCAGCAGTCTAAAGGGAGGGCCGTATAACGAGCAGTACGTC.

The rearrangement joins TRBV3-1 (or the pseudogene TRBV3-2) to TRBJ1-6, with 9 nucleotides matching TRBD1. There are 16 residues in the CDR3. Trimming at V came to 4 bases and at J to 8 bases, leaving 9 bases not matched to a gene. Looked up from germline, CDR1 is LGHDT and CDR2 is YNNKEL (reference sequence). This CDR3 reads CASSRSQGASYSPLHF. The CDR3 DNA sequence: TGTGCCAGCAGCCGGTCACAGGGGGCGAGTTATTCACCCCTCCACTTT.

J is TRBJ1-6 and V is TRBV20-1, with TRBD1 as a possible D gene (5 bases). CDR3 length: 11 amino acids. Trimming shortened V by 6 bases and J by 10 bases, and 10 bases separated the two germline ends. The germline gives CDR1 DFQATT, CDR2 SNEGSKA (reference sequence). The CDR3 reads CSAGGDSPLHF. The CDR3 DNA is TGCAGTGCGGGCGGGGACTCACCCCTCCACTTT.

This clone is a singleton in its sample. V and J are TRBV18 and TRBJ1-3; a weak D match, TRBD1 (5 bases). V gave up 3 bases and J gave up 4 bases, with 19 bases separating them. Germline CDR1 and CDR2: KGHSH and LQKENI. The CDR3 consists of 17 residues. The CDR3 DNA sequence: TGTGCCAGCTCACCTTATTCTGCAGGGATCCCGGGAAACACCATATATTTT. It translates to CASSPYSAGIPGNTIYF.

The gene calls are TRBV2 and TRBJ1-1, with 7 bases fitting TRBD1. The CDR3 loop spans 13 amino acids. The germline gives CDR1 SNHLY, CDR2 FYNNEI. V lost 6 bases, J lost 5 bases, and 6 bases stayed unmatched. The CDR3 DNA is TGTGCCAGCAGCGCAGGGGGAGGAACTGAAGCTTTCTTT. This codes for CASSAGGGTEAFF.

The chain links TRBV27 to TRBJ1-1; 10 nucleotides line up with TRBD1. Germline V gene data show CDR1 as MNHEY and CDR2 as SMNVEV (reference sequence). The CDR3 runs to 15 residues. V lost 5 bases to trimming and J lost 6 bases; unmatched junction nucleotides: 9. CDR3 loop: CASSEMGQGTAEAFF. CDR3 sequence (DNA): TGTGCCAGCAGTGAAATGGGACAGGGGACCGCTGAAGCTTTCTTT.

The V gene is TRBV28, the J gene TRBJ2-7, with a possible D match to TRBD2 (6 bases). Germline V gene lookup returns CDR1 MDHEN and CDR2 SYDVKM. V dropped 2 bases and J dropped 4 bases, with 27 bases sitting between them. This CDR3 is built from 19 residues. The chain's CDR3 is CASSLTGLPREGRAYEQYF. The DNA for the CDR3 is TGTGCCAGCAGTTTAACAGGTCTACCGCGGGAAGGTAGGGCATACGAGCAGTACTTC.

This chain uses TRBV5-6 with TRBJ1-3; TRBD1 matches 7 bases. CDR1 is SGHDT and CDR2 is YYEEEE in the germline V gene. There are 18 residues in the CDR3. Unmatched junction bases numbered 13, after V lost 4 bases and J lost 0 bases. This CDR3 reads CASSETGTDGTSGNTIYF. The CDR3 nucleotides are TGTGCCAGCAGCGAAACCGGGACAGATGGAACCTCTGGAAACACCATATATTTT. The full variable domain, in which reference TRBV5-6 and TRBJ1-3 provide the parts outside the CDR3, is DAGVTQSPTHLIKTRGQQVTLRCSPKSGHDTVSWYQQALGQGPQFIFQYYEEEERQRGNFPDRFSGHQFPNYSSELNVNALLLGDSALYLCASSETGTDGTSGNTIYFGEGSWLTVV.

The CDR3 loop is CASSPTGTAEAFF. The CDR3 coding sequence is TGTGCCAGTAGTCCTACAGGGACGGCTGAAGCTTTCTTT. The rearrangement joins TRBV19 to TRBJ1-1; D is perhaps TRBD1 (6 bases). The CDR3 length is 13 residues. CDR1 and CDR2 from the germline V gene are LNHDA and SQIVND (reference sequence). The V end was cut by 5 bases, the J end by 6 bases, with 13 bases between.

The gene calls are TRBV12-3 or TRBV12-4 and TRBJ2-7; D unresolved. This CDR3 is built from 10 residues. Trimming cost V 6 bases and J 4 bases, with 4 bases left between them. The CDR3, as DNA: TGTGCCAGCAGCGGGTACGAGCAGTACGTC. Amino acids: CASSGYEQYV.